The rows below give T cell receptor beta chains drawn from one sample of a study of T cells in Graves' hyperthyroidism and ophthalmopathy. TCRdb fed the multiplex PCR reads into MiXCR, producing one record per CDR3 protein. Of 300,000 to 350,000 distinct CDR3 sequences listed, about 15% are singletons. The specimen was blood. The receptors originated from a woman under 40 with Graves' hyperthyroidism. The CDR3 runs from the conserved cysteine through the conserved F or W. Each record gives: CDR3 protein, CDR3 DNA, D gene, CDR3 length, clone size, J gene, V gene. A D gene is named only where the DNA matches it firmly. Not all rows give a size; the values are once, few, many and, for expanded clones, a class.

CDR3aa: CASSLGLAGNEQFF
CDR3nt: TGTGCCAGCAGTTTGGGGCTAGCGGGCAATGAGCAGTTCTTC
d_gene: TRBD2
len: 14
abundance: many
j_gene: TRBJ2-1
v_gene: TRBV12-3/TRBV12-4

CDR3aa: CASSTPGVGYTF
CDR3nt: TGTGCCAGCAGTACCCCAGGAGTTGGCTACACCTTC
d_gene: NA
len: 12
abundance: many
j_gene: TRBJ1-2
v_gene: TRBV6-2/TRBV6-3

CDR3aa: CASSLSSSGNTIYF
CDR3nt: TGTGCCAGCAGTTTGTCTTCCTCTGGAAACACCATATATTTT
d_gene: NA
len: 14
abundance: few
j_gene: TRBJ1-3
v_gene: TRBV28

CDR3aa: CASSSAARGSSYEQYF
CDR3nt: TGTGCCAGTAGTAGTGCCGCGCGGGGAAGCTCCTACGAGCAGTACTTC
d_gene: NA
len: 16
abundance: few
j_gene: TRBJ2-7
v_gene: TRBV19

CDR3aa: CSAARSGIGSETQYF
CDR3nt: TGCAGCGCTGCGCGGAGCGGGATTGGTTCGGAGACCCAGTACTTC
d_gene: TRBD2
len: 15
abundance: few
j_gene: TRBJ2-5
v_gene: TRBV29-1

CDR3aa: CASSLKENSFSPLHF
CDR3nt: TGTGCCAGCAGTTTAAAGGAAAATAGTTTCTCACCCCTCCACTTT
d_gene: NA
len: 15
abundance: NA
j_gene: TRBJ1-6
v_gene: TRBV27

CDR3aa: CASSLGSENEKLFF
CDR3nt: TGTGCCAGCAGTCTAGGGAGTGAGAATGAAAAACTGTTTTTT
d_gene: NA
len: 14
abundance: many
j_gene: TRBJ1-4
v_gene: TRBV28

CDR3aa: CSAPARQGIMNTEAFF
CDR3nt: TGCAGTGCTCCAGCAAGGCAGGGAATAATGAACACTGAAGCTTTCTTT
d_gene: NA
len: 16
abundance: few
j_gene: TRBJ1-1
v_gene: TRBV20-1

CDR3aa: CSARILAGSYEQYF
CDR3nt: TGCAGTGCTAGAATACTAGCGGGATCTTACGAGCAGTACTTC
d_gene: TRBD2
len: 14
abundance: many
j_gene: TRBJ2-7
v_gene: TRBV20-1

CDR3aa: CSARRPGQDTQYF
CDR3nt: TGCAGTGCTAGAAGACCGGGACAAGATACGCAGTATTTT
d_gene: NA
len: 13
abundance: few
j_gene: TRBJ2-3
v_gene: TRBV20-1

CDR3aa: CSVPRGGAEAFF
CDR3nt: TGCAGCGTTCCTCGGGGGGGGGCTGAGGCTTTCTTT
d_gene: NA
len: 12
abundance: NA
j_gene: TRBJ1-1
v_gene: TRBV29-1

CDR3aa: CASSLADRDREQYF
CDR3nt: TGTGCCAGCAGCTTAGCGGACAGGGACAGAGAGCAGTACTTC
d_gene: TRBD1
len: 14
abundance: many
j_gene: TRBJ2-7
v_gene: TRBV7-9

CDR3aa: CASSLQGRQPQHF
CDR3nt: TGTGCCAGTAGTCTACAGGGGCGCCAGCCCCAGCATTTT
d_gene: TRBD1
len: 13
abundance: few
j_gene: TRBJ1-5
v_gene: TRBV19

CDR3aa: CASSSIQLDKGTSGRRGGELFF
CDR3nt: TGTGCCAGCAGTTCCATACAGCTTGATAAGGGGACTAGCGGGAGGAGGGGCGGGGAGCTGTTTTTT
d_gene: TRBD2
len: 22
abundance: NA
j_gene: TRBJ2-2
v_gene: TRBV12-3/TRBV12-4

CDR3aa: CATSDSGIGYTF
CDR3nt: TGTGCCACCAGTGATTCAGGGATTGGCTACACCTTC
d_gene: NA
len: 12
abundance: NA
j_gene: TRBJ1-2
v_gene: TRBV24-1

CDR3aa: CASSDERHGYTF
CDR3nt: TGTGCCAGCAGTGACGAACGCCATGGCTACACCTTC
d_gene: NA
len: 12
abundance: many
j_gene: TRBJ1-2
v_gene: TRBV2

CDR3aa: CASSFSGRTYNEQFF
CDR3nt: TGTGCCAGCAGTTTTTCAGGGAGAACCTACAATGAGCAGTTCTTC
d_gene: NA
len: 15
abundance: many
j_gene: TRBJ2-1
v_gene: TRBV28

CDR3aa: CASSQSDRVGYTF
CDR3nt: TGTGCCAGCAGCCAGTCGGACAGGGTTGGCTACACCTTC
d_gene: TRBD1
len: 13
abundance: many
j_gene: TRBJ1-2
v_gene: TRBV3-1

CDR3aa: CASSVRAGVKYEQYF
CDR3nt: TGTGCCAGCAGTGTAAGGGCGGGAGTAAAGTACGAGCAGTACTTC
d_gene: TRBD2
len: 15
abundance: few
j_gene: TRBJ2-7
v_gene: TRBV6-2/TRBV6-3

CDR3aa: CASSQDGRQPQHF
CDR3nt: TGTGCCAGCAGCCAAGACGGTCGTCAGCCCCAGCATTTT
d_gene: NA
len: 13
abundance: NA
j_gene: TRBJ1-5
v_gene: TRBV3-1

CDR3aa: CASSFFSSGPSTYEQYF
CDR3nt: TGTGCCAGCAGCTTTTTCTCCTCCGGGCCTTCAACCTACGAGCAGTACTTC
d_gene: NA
len: 17
abundance: NA
j_gene: TRBJ2-7
v_gene: TRBV5-6

CDR3aa: CASSNPSTVGNTIYF
CDR3nt: TGCGCCAGCAGTAATCCCTCGACAGTGGGAAACACCATATATTTT
d_gene: NA
len: 15
abundance: few
j_gene: TRBJ1-3
v_gene: TRBV10-2

CDR3aa: CSAFSNEQFF
CDR3nt: TGCAGTGCTTTTTCCAATGAGCAGTTCTTC
d_gene: NA
len: 10
abundance: NA
j_gene: TRBJ2-1
v_gene: TRBV20-1

CDR3aa: CASSLVGRRADHYYYGYTF
CDR3nt: TGTGCCAGCAGCCTAGTCGGGCGACGGGCCGACCACTACTACTATGGCTACACCTTC
d_gene: NA
len: 19
abundance: many
j_gene: TRBJ1-2
v_gene: TRBV12-3/TRBV12-4

CDR3aa: CASSDPGVLAGDNEQFF
CDR3nt: TGTGCCAGCAGTGACCCCGGGGTACTAGCGGGGGACAATGAGCAGTTCTTC
d_gene: TRBD2
len: 17
abundance: few
j_gene: TRBJ2-1
v_gene: TRBV6-2/TRBV6-3

CDR3aa: CASGSTTGGFGYTF
CDR3nt: TGTGCTAGTGGTTCCACGACAGGGGGCTTTGGCTACACCTTC
d_gene: TRBD1
len: 14
abundance: many
j_gene: TRBJ1-2
v_gene: TRBV12-5

CDR3aa: CSATPGTGVQETQYF
CDR3nt: TGCAGCGCTACACCCGGGACAGGGGTCCAAGAGACCCAGTACTTC
d_gene: TRBD1
len: 15
abundance: many
j_gene: TRBJ2-5
v_gene: TRBV29-1

CDR3aa: CASSPNKASSDGYTF
CDR3nt: TGTGCCAGCAGCCCAAATAAGGCCTCGAGCGATGGCTACACCTTC
d_gene: NA
len: 15
abundance: few
j_gene: TRBJ1-2
v_gene: TRBV11-1

CDR3aa: CASTRDRGRNYGYTF
CDR3nt: TGTGCCAGCACCCGGGACAGGGGAAGAAACTATGGCTACACCTTC
d_gene: TRBD1
len: 15
abundance: NA
j_gene: TRBJ1-2
v_gene: TRBV2

CDR3aa: CASSQEGGGGTDTQYF
CDR3nt: TGTGCCAGCAGCCAAGAGGGGGGAGGCGGCACAGATACGCAGTATTTT
d_gene: NA
len: 16
abundance: NA
j_gene: TRBJ2-3
v_gene: TRBV3-1

CDR3aa: CASSHGIPGETQYF
CDR3nt: TGTGCCAGCAGCCACGGAATCCCAGGAGAGACCCAGTACTTC
d_gene: NA
len: 14
abundance: NA
j_gene: TRBJ2-5
v_gene: TRBV4-2

CDR3aa: CASSLGTGTGDQPQHF
CDR3nt: TGTGCCAGCAGCTTAGGCACCGGGACAGGAGATCAGCCCCAGCATTTT
d_gene: TRBD1
len: 16
abundance: many
j_gene: TRBJ1-5
v_gene: TRBV11-2

CDR3aa: CASSILGAGHRVNEQFF
CDR3nt: TGTGCCAGCAGTATCCTAGGAGCAGGTCATAGGGTCAATGAGCAGTTCTTC
d_gene: NA
len: 17
abundance: few
j_gene: TRBJ2-1
v_gene: TRBV25-1

CDR3aa: CASKQAYSGNTIYF
CDR3nt: TGTGCCAGTAAACAGGCGTACTCTGGAAACACCATATATTTT
d_gene: NA
len: 14
abundance: few
j_gene: TRBJ1-3
v_gene: TRBV19

CDR3aa: CASSPTGAYNEQFF
CDR3nt: TGCGCCAGCAGCCCAACAGGGGCTTACAATGAGCAGTTCTTC
d_gene: TRBD1
len: 14
abundance: NA
j_gene: TRBJ2-1
v_gene: TRBV4-3

CDR3aa: CASSWAVGTGGLGTQYF
CDR3nt: TGTGCCAGCAGTTGGGCTGTGGGGACAGGGGGCTTGGGTACGCAGTATTTT
d_gene: TRBD1
len: 17
abundance: NA
j_gene: TRBJ2-3
v_gene: TRBV28

CDR3aa: CASSDSVVRDGGTNEQFF
CDR3nt: TGTGCCAGCAGTGACTCGGTGGTACGCGATGGTGGCACGAATGAGCAGTTCTTC
d_gene: NA
len: 18
abundance: NA
j_gene: TRBJ2-1
v_gene: TRBV6-4

CDR3aa: CSARRDRAGQPQHF
CDR3nt: TGCAGTGCTAGACGAGACAGGGCGGGCCAGCCCCAGCATTTT
d_gene: TRBD1
len: 14
abundance: few
j_gene: TRBJ1-5
v_gene: TRBV20-1

CDR3aa: CASSYGAGARETQYF
CDR3nt: TGTGCCAGCAGTTACGGAGCGGGAGCTCGGGAGACCCAGTACTTC
d_gene: TRBD2
len: 15
abundance: many
j_gene: TRBJ2-5
v_gene: TRBV6-2/TRBV6-3

CDR3aa: CSARNRDTSYEQYF
CDR3nt: TGCAGTGCAAGAAATCGGGACACTTCCTACGAGCAGTACTTC
d_gene: NA
len: 14
abundance: many
j_gene: TRBJ2-7
v_gene: TRBV20-1

CDR3aa: CASSLGASGSGEQYF
CDR3nt: TGTGCCAGCAGCTTGGGGGCTAGCGGGAGTGGGGAGCAGTACTTC
d_gene: TRBD2
len: 15
abundance: many
j_gene: TRBJ2-7
v_gene: TRBV7-8

CDR3aa: CASSLVPSGPTYEQYF
CDR3nt: TGTGCCAGCAGCTTAGTGCCTAGCGGGCCCACCTACGAGCAGTACTTC
d_gene: TRBD2
len: 16
abundance: many
j_gene: TRBJ2-7
v_gene: TRBV7-2

CDR3aa: CASSLYAARGLHF
CDR3nt: TGTGCCAGCAGCTTATACGCGGCCCGCGGGTTACACTTT
d_gene: NA
len: 13
abundance: few
j_gene: TRBJ1-6
v_gene: TRBV7-9

CDR3aa: CASSRDGSTEAFF
CDR3nt: TGCGCCAGCAGCCGGGACGGGTCGACTGAAGCTTTCTTT
d_gene: NA
len: 13
abundance: NA
j_gene: TRBJ1-1
v_gene: TRBV5-1

CDR3aa: CAWSGGGQGARSSYEQYF
CDR3nt: TGTGCCTGGAGCGGGGGGGGACAGGGGGCCCGCAGCTCCTACGAGCAGTACTTC
d_gene: TRBD1
len: 18
abundance: few
j_gene: TRBJ2-7
v_gene: TRBV30

CDR3aa: CASSIGFGRSSDTQYF
CDR3nt: TGTGCCAGTAGTATTGGGTTTGGCAGGAGCTCAGATACGCAGTATTTT
d_gene: NA
len: 16
abundance: few
j_gene: TRBJ2-3
v_gene: TRBV19

CDR3aa: CASSSQTGAQETQYF
CDR3nt: TGTGCCAGCAGTTCCCAGACAGGAGCCCAAGAGACCCAGTACTTC
d_gene: NA
len: 15
abundance: few
j_gene: TRBJ2-5
v_gene: TRBV27

CDR3aa: CASRNRNISGMRGEQYF
CDR3nt: TGTGCCAGCCGAAACCGCAACATTTCAGGGATGCGGGGCGAGCAGTACTTC
d_gene: NA
len: 17
abundance: many
j_gene: TRBJ2-7
v_gene: TRBV28

CDR3aa: CASSFIAGSYNEQFF
CDR3nt: TGTGCCAGCAGCTTTATAGCGGGGTCCTACAATGAGCAGTTCTTC
d_gene: TRBD2
len: 15
abundance: few
j_gene: TRBJ2-1
v_gene: TRBV7-2

CDR3aa: CASRGQVSYGYTF
CDR3nt: TGTGCCAGCAGGGGACAGGTTAGCTATGGCTACACCTTC
d_gene: TRBD1
len: 13
abundance: many
j_gene: TRBJ1-2
v_gene: TRBV3-1

CDR3aa: CASSPHPDRITDTQYF
CDR3nt: TGTGCCAGCAGCCCCCACCCCGACAGGATCACAGATACGCAGTATTTT
d_gene: NA
len: 16
abundance: many
j_gene: TRBJ2-3
v_gene: TRBV7-9

CDR3aa: CASSTQGANTEAFF
CDR3nt: TGTGCCAGCTCAACCCAAGGGGCGAACACTGAAGCTTTCTTT
d_gene: NA
len: 14
abundance: few
j_gene: TRBJ1-1
v_gene: TRBV18

CDR3aa: CASSMAYSGRPYEQYF
CDR3nt: TGTGCCAGCAGTATGGCTTATAGCGGGAGACCCTACGAGCAGTACTTC
d_gene: TRBD2
len: 16
abundance: few
j_gene: TRBJ2-7
v_gene: TRBV12-3/TRBV12-4

CDR3aa: CAISVEQTRPNGYTF
CDR3nt: TGTGCCATCAGTGTTGAGCAGACCCGACCCAATGGCTACACCTTC
d_gene: NA
len: 15
abundance: many
j_gene: TRBJ1-2
v_gene: TRBV10-3

CDR3aa: CASSLQTDLRLEQYF
CDR3nt: TGTGCCAGCAGCCTCCAAACGGACTTACGGTTAGAGCAGTACTTC
d_gene: NA
len: 15
abundance: NA
j_gene: TRBJ2-7
v_gene: TRBV5-5